This TCR beta chain emerged from a study of regulatory T cells in long-lasting Graves disease. The study, taken as a whole, reports: Relative to new patients (around 1,000), persistent patients exhibited greater sharing of public clonotypes (around 3,000).

Arm-PCR of CDR3 regions and iRepertoire HTBI primers were the basis on which TCR beta libraries were built. TCRdb re-derived calls from the multiplex PCR reads in MiXCR, one entry per CDR3 protein. The data contain fewer than 400,000 distinct CDR3 sequences, less than 25% of them singletons. CDR1 GTSNPN and CDR2 SVGIG come from the germline V gene (reference sequence). Trimming pared 1 base from V and 5 bases from J, leaving 17 bases between. This CDR3 has 15 residues. Documented time point: persistent/refractory GD, antithyroid drugs over 5 years with positive TRAb. Extracted PBMC RNA gave rise to the TCR library. For this clonotype: Its cognate antigen is unknown.

The TCR was taken from a female donor with Graves disease. The chain carries TRBV30 and TRBJ2-5; D is possibly TRBD2 (6 bases). The source was peripheral blood mononuclear cells (PBMCs), collected when the disease was refractory, from a patient treated with antithyroid drugs. The CDR3 DNA sequence: TGTGCCTGGAGTGGGGGTGGGGGGATCGGGGAGACCCAGTACTTC. This gives the protein CAWSGGGGIGETQYF.